A single sample is the source of the 16 T cell receptor beta chains below, sequenced in a study of blood T cell repertoires in COVID-19. TCRdb's table, derived via immunoSEQ multiplex PCR, lists solely in-frame clones and lacks some. Among about 170,000 clones listed, 82% were seen once. The material sequenced was peripheral blood. The receptors originated from a woman aged 40-49 years with COVID-19, enrolled during active disease.

The J gene is TRBJ1-1, the V gene TRBV3-1 (or the pseudogene TRBV3-2), with D uncertain. Trimming took off 1 base at V and 1 base at J, with 10 bases between the two ends. Germline V CDR1 and CDR2: LGHDT, YNNKEL (reference sequence). The CDR3 has 15 amino acids. CDR3 in DNA: TGTGCCAGCAGCCAAGCGCTAACTAAGAACACTGAAGCTTTCTTT. It is translated as CASSQALTKNTEAFF.

This rearrangement joins TRBV13 to TRBJ2-1; TRBD2 matches at 15 bases. Unmatched junction bases numbered 7, after V lost 0 bases and J lost 4 bases. The CDR3 totals 19 residues. Germline CDR1 is PRHDT and CDR2 is FYEKMQ (reference sequence). The CDR3 spells CASSLGGLAGGWTYNEQFF. The CDR3 coding sequence is TGTGCCAGCAGCTTAGGTGGACTAGCGGGGGGGTGGACTTACAATGAGCAGTTCTTC.

V is TRBV7-9 and J is TRBJ2-1; possible D gene TRBD2, 5 bases. CDR3 length: 14 residues. Trimming left V 5 bases short and J 3 bases short, with 11 bases between. Germline-derived CDR1 and CDR2 are SEHNR and FQNEAQ (reference sequence). CDR3 residues: CASSGGIDYNEQFF. The CDR3 DNA follows: TGTGCCAGCAGCGGAGGTATAGACTACAATGAGCAGTTCTTC.

This chain joins TRBV24-1 and TRBJ1-5; TRBD1 matches 8 bases. The CDR3 is 13 amino acids. The trim removed 9 bases at V and 6 bases at J, leaving 6 bases unmatched. Germline CDR1 is KGHDR and CDR2 is SFDVKD. CDR3 sequence (DNA): TGTGCCACCCAACTACAGGGGGGTCAGCCCCAGCATTTT. It is translated as CATQLQGGQPQHF.

The sample holds one count of this clone. The rearrangement joins TRBV9 to TRBJ2-5; 9 bases align to TRBD2. CDR1 is SGDLS, CDR2 YYNGEE, per germline. This CDR3 is 15 amino acids long. V lost 5 bases and J lost 0; bases outside the gene matches: 5. CDR3 sequence (DNA): TGTGCCAGCAGTAGACTAGCGGTAAACCAAGAGACCCAGTACTTC. Protein product: CASSRLAVNQETQYF.

This sequence joins TRBV14 and TRBJ2-7; no definite D call. Germline V gene data show CDR1 as SGHDN and CDR2 as FVKESK. The V end lost 4 bases, the J end lost 2 bases, and 12 bases lay between the germline ends. The CDR3 totals 14 residues. CDR3 region: CASSRSSAAYEQYF. The DNA of the CDR3 is TGTGCCAGCAGCCGCTCGAGCGCCGCCTACGAGCAGTACTTC.

The chain recombines TRBV29-1 with TRBJ1-5, with 10 bases fitting TRBD1. J was trimmed by 4 bases and V by 6 bases; bases with no gene match: 3. The V gene's germline CDR1 is SQVTM and CDR2 ANQGSEA. CDR3 length: 13 amino acids. In DNA, the CDR3 is TGCAGCGTGACAGGGGGCAGGAATCAGCCCCAGCATTTT. Its protein is CSVTGGRNQPQHF.

This sequence joins TRBV27 and TRBJ1-3; no firm D call. Trimming pared 5 bases from V and 2 bases from J, leaving 13 bases between. The germline V gene encodes CDR1 MNHEY and CDR2 SMNVEV (reference sequence). CDR3 length: 15 amino acids. CDR3: CASSAAGEAGNTIYF. In DNA form, the CDR3 reads TGTGCCAGCAGTGCCGCCGGGGAGGCTGGAAACACCATATATTTT.

The chain employs TRBV9 and TRBJ2-3; 8 bases fit TRBD1. V shed 3 bases and J 7 bases; nucleotides not matched to a gene: 13. The germline CDR1 and CDR2 sequences are SGDLS and YYNGEE. The CDR3 sequence is 16 residues long. The CDR3 here is CASSAQGQATGNTQYF. CDR3 nucleotides: TGTGCCAGCAGCGCCCAGGGACAGGCCACCGGGAATACGCAGTATTTT.

In its sample, this clone was seen once. The rearrangement links TRBV5-1 to TRBJ2-1; D might be TRBD2 (5 bases). From germline, CDR1 is SGHRS and CDR2 YFSETQ. V was shortened by 2 bases and J by 0 bases, with 15 bases between the two germline ends. The CDR3 runs 17 residues. As DNA, the CDR3 is TGCGCCAGCAGCTTAGCCTTTAGCGCCAGCTCCTACAATGAGCAGTTCTTC. Translated, it gives CASSLAFSASSYNEQFF.

The chain links TRBV7-3 to TRBJ1-1; D perhaps matches TRBD1 (5 bases). The germline CDR1 and CDR2 sequences are SGHTA and FQGTGA. This CDR3 comprises 16 residues. V was clipped by 4 bases and J by 7 bases, with 22 bases between them. The CDR3 protein is CASSSTPPGTEGEAFF. The DNA of the CDR3 is TGTGCCAGCAGCTCAACCCCCCCCGGGACTGAAGGTGAAGCTTTCTTT.

CDR3 DNA: TGTGCCAGCAGTGGAAGCGAGGACAATGAGCAGTTCTTC. Translation gives CASSGSEDNEQFF. The chain recombines TRBV6-4 with TRBJ2-1, with unresolved D. The CDR3 spans 13 residues. From germline, CDR1 is MRHNA and CDR2 SNTAGT. Trimming left V 4 bases short and J 5 bases short, with 9 bases between.

This clone showed up just a few times. V is TRBV28 and J is TRBJ1-2; 10 bases fit TRBD1. CDR3 length equals 13 residues. Per germline, CDR1 MDHEN and CDR2 SYDVKM. V dropped 8 bases and J dropped 3; count of bases not matched to a gene: 3. The CDR3 DNA reads as TGTGCCAGCCGACAGGGGGCAGACTATGGCTACACCTTC. It translates to CASRQGADYGYTF.

The chain carries TRBV2 and TRBJ1-1; D gene unclear. This CDR3 comprises 9 residues. The germline V gene encodes CDR1 SNHLY and CDR2 FYNNEI. V was cut by 11 bases and J by 7 bases, with 8 bases left in between. CDR3 protein: CAAGREAFF. For the CDR3, the DNA is TGTGCCGCAGGTCGTGAAGCTTTCTTT.

The chain couples TRBV6-5 to TRBJ2-3; TRBD1 matches 8 bases. The trim removed 6 bases at V and 3 bases at J, leaving 5 bases unmatched. CDR1 is MNHEY, CDR2 SVGAGI, per germline. The CDR3 length is 14 residues. The CDR3 DNA reads as TGTGCCAGCAGGACAGGGGTGGCAACAGATACGCAGTATTTT. The encoded protein is CASRTGVATDTQYF.

The chain combines TRBV28 with TRBJ1-5; TRBD1 matches 10 bases. Germline V gene data show CDR1 as MDHEN and CDR2 as SYDVKM. J gave up 7 bases and V 6 bases, and 6 bases lay outside the gene matches. The CDR3 has 14 residues. The CDR3 region is CASRTGQGGQPQHF. The CDR3 nucleotides are TGTGCCAGCAGGACCGGACAGGGGGGGCAGCCCCAGCATTTT.